The 24 T cell receptor beta chains reported below all come from one sample, sequenced in a study of PD-L1 blockade in urothelial cancer (dated by TCRdb to the late 2010s). The time point label on this specimen signifies: pretreatment peripheral blood. Libraries came from the immunoSEQ multiplex PCR assay. TCRdb limited this immuneACCESS table to in-frame rearrangements with V and J called. A share of clones is missing; checked studies link under half to unresolved V genes, and the rest is unexplained. The sample table contains around 100,000 clones; only one count was recorded for 90% of them. Around 1.6% of the sample comes from the top ten. Here the sequenced sample was PBMCs, taken around atezolizumab (anti-PD-L1) treatment. The receptors here all came from a man between 60 and 75 years old with urothelial cancer.

The chain joins TRBV29-1 to TRBJ2-1; no definite D call. The CDR3 consists of 14 residues. Between the trimmed V and J ends, which lost 7 bases and 0 bases, there was a span of 13 bases. CDR1 and CDR2 from the germline V gene are SQVTM and ANQGSEA. The CDR3 DNA sequence: TGCAGCGCCCGACCCCCTAGCTCCTACAATGAGCAGTTCTTC. It is translated as CSARPPSSYNEQFF.

The chain joins TRBV7-6 to TRBJ1-6; TRBD1 matches at 8 bases. Per germline, CDR1 SGHVS and CDR2 FNYEAQ. The CDR3 runs 16 residues. The V segment lost 2 bases and the J segment 9 bases; nucleotides outside the gene matches: 9. The CDR3 region is CASSLLGQGLSSPLHF. The CDR3 region has the DNA TGTGCCAGCAGCTTATTAGGACAGGGTCTTTCTTCACCCCTCCACTTT.

V usage is TRBV2 and J usage is TRBJ1-1; D not certain. CDR3 size: 14 residues. Germline CDR1 reads SNHLY; CDR2 reads FYNNEI. Trimming pared 7 bases from V and 3 bases from J, leaving 15 bases between. The CDR3 DNA is TGTGCCAGCATGCGCCTCGAGGCCGACACTGAAGCTTTCTTT. Its translation: CASMRLEADTEAFF. The full variable domain, completed using reference TRBV2 and TRBJ1-1, is EPEVTQTPSHQVTQMGQEVILRCVPISNHLYFYWYRQILGQKVEFLVSFYNNEISEKSEIFDDQFSVERPDGSNFTLKIRSTKLEDSAMYFCASMRLEADTEAFFGQGTRLTVV.

The V gene is TRBV25-1, the J gene TRBJ1-2, with a tentative D call TRBD1 (6 bases). This CDR3 is 15 amino acids long. CDR1 and CDR2 (germline): MGHDK, SYGVNS. Trimming pared 7 bases from V and 8 bases from J, leaving 23 bases between. CDR3 in amino acids: CASTRPGDILFGYTF. As DNA, the CDR3 is TGTGCCAGCACCCGACCTGGGGACATTCTTTTCGGCTACACCTTC.

This clone was recorded once. CDR3 residues: CASSPYDRTYEQYF. In DNA, the CDR3 is TGTGCCAGCAGTCCCTATGACAGGACCTACGAGCAGTACTTC. The chain is built from TRBV27 and TRBJ2-7; tentatively, D is TRBD1 (6 bases). The length of the CDR3 is 14 residues. Trimming took off 5 bases at V and 2 bases at J, with 13 bases between the two ends. Germline values: CDR1 MNHEY, CDR2 SMNVEV (reference sequence).

The chain employs TRBV7-2 and TRBJ2-3; D is ambiguous. CDR3 length: 16 amino acids. Between the trimmed V and J ends, which lost 1 base and 0 bases, there was a span of 11 bases. Germline CDR1 SGHTA, CDR2 FQGNSA. The CDR3 sequence: CASSLGVRSSTDTQYF. CDR3 DNA sequence: TGTGCCAGCAGCTTAGGAGTTCGGAGTAGCACAGATACGCAGTATTTT.

The rearrangement uses TRBV7-6 and TRBJ2-5; 13 bases map to TRBD2. V trimming: 6 bases; J trimming: 3 bases; junction bases outside the gene matches: 4. Germline CDR1 reads SGHVS; CDR2 reads FNYEAQ. The CDR3 is made up of 15 amino acids. CDR3 amino acids: CASRIGLAGEETQYF. CDR3 DNA sequence: TGTGCCAGCAGAATCGGACTAGCGGGGGAAGAGACCCAGTACTTC.

The chain recombines TRBV7-3 with TRBJ2-2; TRBD2 aligns across 9 bases. Germline V lookup: CDR1 SGHTA, CDR2 FQGTGA. The CDR3 runs 17 residues. V lost 2 bases and J lost 3; bases outside the gene matches: 7. In DNA, the CDR3 is TGTGCCAGCAGCTTATTCGGGGGACTAGCTGACACCGGGGAGCTGTTTTTT. Protein product: CASSLFGGLADTGELFF.

J is TRBJ1-4 and V is TRBV5-1; perhaps TRBD1 as D (5 bases). The CDR3 spans 16 residues. V gave up 2 bases and J gave up 4 bases, with 15 bases separating them. Germline CDR1 and CDR2: SGHRS and YFSETQ. The CDR3 DNA follows: TGCGCCAGCAGCTTCCCCCGTCAGGGCAGTAATGAAAAACTGTTTTTT. Translation gives CASSFPRQGSNEKLFF.

This clone came up once. This chain links TRBV2 with TRBJ2-6, with 7 bases matching TRBD1. The CDR3 is 18 amino acids. Germline-derived CDR1 and CDR2 are SNHLY and FYNNEI. J lost 2 bases, V lost 5 bases, and 12 bases had no gene match. CDR3 protein: CASSHKQGPLPGANVLTF. The CDR3, as DNA: TGTGCCAGCAGTCATAAACAGGGGCCTCTACCTGGGGCCAACGTCCTGACTTTC.

This sequence joins TRBV28 and TRBJ1-1; D may be TRBD1 (5 bases). The V gene's germline CDR1 is MDHEN and CDR2 SYDVKM. The CDR3 loop spans 16 amino acids. Trimming left V 3 bases short and J 1 base short, with 15 bases between. The CDR3: CASSLLTTGQNTEAFF. As DNA, the CDR3 is TGTGCCAGCAGTTTGCTTACTACAGGACAGAACACTGAAGCTTTCTTT.

The chain is built from TRBV6-5 and TRBJ2-7; TRBD1 is a possible D gene (5 bases). Per germline, CDR1 MNHEY and CDR2 SVGAGI. The CDR3 runs to 14 residues. The germline V and J ends were trimmed by 3 bases and 4 bases, with 13 bases remaining between them. The CDR3 here is CASSYGAGIYEQYF. CDR3 DNA: TGTGCCAGCAGTTATGGGGCAGGGATTTACGAGCAGTACTTC.

The rearrangement uses TRBV18 and TRBJ1-1; 8 bases are shared with TRBD1. The V gene's germline CDR1 is KGHSH and CDR2 LQKENI. The junction had 1 base not matched to a gene; V was cut back by 3 bases and J by 1 base. This CDR3 region has 14 residues. CDR3 in amino acids: CASSPGQANTEAFF. CDR3 nucleotides: TGTGCCAGCTCACCGGGACAGGCGAACACTGAAGCTTTCTTT.

This chain joins TRBV4-2 and TRBJ2-1; 11 bases are a match to TRBD2. The CDR3 runs to 15 residues. V shed 6 bases and J 5 bases; nucleotides not matched to a gene: 6. Germline V lookup: CDR1 LGHNA, CDR2 YNFKEQ. The CDR3 sequence: CASSTGLAVNNEQFF. CDR3 sequence (DNA): TGTGCCAGCAGTACGGGACTAGCGGTAAACAATGAGCAGTTCTTC.

This chain links TRBV4-1 with TRBJ2-1; D call uncertain. The CDR3 runs 14 residues. Germline lookup yields CDR1 MGHRA and CDR2 YSYEKL. Trimming removed 0 bases at V and 6 bases at J, with 9 bases between. The CDR3 loop is CASSQDGVGNEQFF. The CDR3 DNA reads TGCGCCAGCAGCCAAGACGGAGTAGGCAATGAGCAGTTCTTC.

This clone appeared once. The rearrangement joins TRBV6-5 to TRBJ2-5; possibly TRBD1 for D (6 bases). The CDR3 extends over 14 amino acids. CDR1 MNHEY and CDR2 SVGAGI come from the germline V gene. V was cut by 6 bases and J by 4 bases, with 15 bases left in between. The DNA for the CDR3 is TGTGCCAGCAGCGTCAGGGGTTTGGGAGAGACCCAGTACTTC. It yields the protein CASSVRGLGETQYF.

The CDR3 DNA is TGTGCCAGCAGTTACCAGCTAGCGGGTCCCGAATACGAGCAGTACTTC. Its translation is CASSYQLAGPEYEQYF. The chain carries TRBV6-6 and TRBJ2-7; 8 nucleotides align to TRBD2. Germline CDR1 and CDR2: MNHNY and SVGAGI (reference sequence). V lost 2 bases and J lost 4; bases outside the gene matches: 10. There are 16 residues in the CDR3.

The chain is built from TRBV6-5 and TRBJ1-6, with D perhaps TRBD1 (5 bases). CDR1 is MNHEY and CDR2 is SVGAGI in the germline V gene. The CDR3 covers 15 residues. Between the trimmed V and J ends, which lost 2 bases and 4 bases, there was a span of 9 bases. DNA for the CDR3: TGTGCCAGCAGTTACGACAGCCTTTATAATTCACCCCTCCACTTT. Its translation is CASSYDSLYNSPLHF.

This clone has a single count. The V gene is TRBV27, the J gene TRBJ2-3; tentative D call: TRBD1 (5 bases). Trimming took off 4 bases at V and 2 bases at J, with 16 bases between the two ends. The germline V gene has CDR1 MNHEY and CDR2 SMNVEV (reference sequence). The length of the CDR3 is 16 residues. The CDR3 sequence is CASSYLSGALTDTQYF. The CDR3 DNA sequence: TGTGCCAGCAGTTACCTTTCTGGGGCACTCACAGATACGCAGTATTTT.

This clone was seen only a few times. The chain employs TRBV5-1 and TRBJ1-6, with D perhaps matching TRBD1 (6 bases). The ends were cut back, 3 bases at V and 8 bases at J, with 12 bases in the middle. CDR1 SGHRS and CDR2 YFSETQ come from the germline V gene. The length of the CDR3 is 14 residues. As DNA, the CDR3 is TGCGCCAGCAGCTCAGGGGCTTTCGATTCACCCCTCCACTTT. Translated: CASSSGAFDSPLHF.

This chain connects TRBV7-2 to TRBJ2-3; 7 bases map to TRBD1. This CDR3 is 15 amino acids long. The germline CDR1 and CDR2 sequences are SGHTA and FQGNSA. J was trimmed by 5 bases and V by 11 bases; bases with no gene match: 16. The CDR3 nucleotides are TGTGCCGGGTCCATGTACAGGGGCTTGGGAGATACGCAGTATTTT. Protein: CAGSMYRGLGDTQYF.

The V call is TRBV5-6, the J call TRBJ1-4; possible D gene TRBD1, 6 bases. Trimming removed 1 base from V and 6 bases from J, with 19 bases in between. The CDR3 is 17 residues long. CDR1 is SGHDT, CDR2 YYEEEE, per germline. The CDR3, as DNA: TGTGCCAGCAGCTTGCTTAGACGTAACAGGGCTCATGAAAAACTGTTTTTT. Amino acids: CASSLLRRNRAHEKLFF.

The chain joins TRBV6-1 to TRBJ2-1, with 7 bases fitting TRBD2. V was pared by 4 bases and J by 0 bases, with 6 bases of the junction left unmatched. The CDR3 has 16 residues. Germline CDR1 MNHNS, CDR2 SASEGT. The CDR3 loop is CASSVSSGSSYNEQFF. The CDR3 DNA sequence: TGTGCCAGCAGTGTATCTAGCGGAAGCTCCTACAATGAGCAGTTCTTC.

The rearrangement joins TRBV10-3 to TRBJ1-2, with D tentatively TRBD1 (5 bases). The germline V and J ends were trimmed by 0 bases and 4 bases, with 9 bases remaining between them. CDR3 length: 14 residues. CDR1 and CDR2 from the germline V gene are ENHRY and SYGVKD. Here the CDR3 DNA reads TGTGCCATCAGTGAGTCGGGGCTGATCTATGGCTACACCTTC. Protein: CAISESGLIYGYTF.